The next 25 T cell receptor beta chains were all read from a single sample in a study of patients and donors after allogeneic stem cell transplantation. TCRdb called the RT-PCR reads again in MiXCR, with one record for every CDR3 protein. The sample has 95,000 to 120,000 distinct CDR3 sequences; 35% are singletons. What was sequenced was blood, either unsorted or a sorted T cell fraction (not recorded which). The receptors come from a human donor who was either an allogeneic HSCT recipient or a stem cell or donor lymphocyte infusion donor (not recorded which). It is not recorded whose cells these are; they may come from a transplant donor.

The gene calls are TRBV7-2 and TRBJ1-5; D is unclear. CDR1 and CDR2 (germline): SGHTA, FQGNSA. Trimming pared 2 bases from V and 7 bases from J, leaving 12 bases between. The CDR3 covers 14 residues. As DNA, the CDR3 is TGTGCCAGCAGCTTAAGTGGGCATCTCCAGCCCCAGCATTTT. Its translation is CASSLSGHLQPQHF.

The chain has TRBV1 and TRBJ2-7. TRBV1 is annotated as a pseudogene. The CDR3 length is 11 residues. CDR3 in amino acids: CTSSQVDEQYF. For the CDR3, the DNA is TGCACCAGCAGCCAAGTGGACGAGCAGTACTTC.

The gene calls are TRBV4-2 and TRBJ2-1; 11 bases line up with TRBD2. The J segment lost 10 bases and the V segment lost 2 bases, leaving 4 bases of the junction unmatched. Germline-derived CDR1 and CDR2 are LGHNA and YNFKEQ. This CDR3 is 14 amino acids long. CDR3 protein: CASSQPGLAEEQFF. CDR3 sequence (DNA): TGTGCCAGCAGCCAACCGGGACTAGCGGAAGAGCAGTTCTTC.

A few counts support this clonotype. The rearrangement uses TRBV15 and TRBJ2-1; no clear D gene. The germline V and J ends were trimmed by 10 bases and 1 base, with 14 bases remaining between them. This CDR3 is built from 14 residues. The germline gives CDR1 LNHNV, CDR2 YYDKDF (reference sequence). CDR3 amino acids: CAISRWMSYNEQFF. Here the CDR3 DNA reads TGTGCCATTTCTCGGTGGATGTCCTACAATGAGCAGTTCTTC.

The gene calls are TRBV20-1 and TRBJ2-7; 10 bases are a match to TRBD2. CDR3 length: 13 amino acids. With 2 bases clipped from V and 3 bases from J, the junction kept 1 base outside the gene matches. Germline V gene sequence: CDR1 DFQATT, CDR2 SNEGSKA (reference sequence). For the CDR3, the DNA is TGCAGTGCTAGACTAGCGGGAGTCTACGAGCAGTACTTC. This gives the protein CSARLAGVYEQYF.

The J gene is TRBJ2-7, the V gene TRBV7-9; unclear D gene. This CDR3 is built from 13 residues. CDR1 and CDR2 (germline): SEHNR, FQNEAQ (reference sequence). V was clipped by 4 bases and J by 1 base, with 8 bases between them. Written as DNA, the CDR3 is TGTGCCAGCAGCTATGGCCAGTCCTACGAGCAGTACTTC. It yields the protein CASSYGQSYEQYF.

This chain uses TRBV20-1 with TRBJ1-1; D is undetermined. Trimming took off 5 bases at V and 5 bases at J, with 12 bases between the two ends. The CDR3 is made up of 12 amino acids. Germline CDR1 DFQATT, CDR2 SNEGSKA (reference sequence). The CDR3: CSARPSRTEAFF. As DNA, the CDR3 is TGCAGTGCTCGCCCCTCCCGGACTGAAGCTTTCTTT.

This clonotype was observed a handful of times. The J gene is TRBJ1-1, the V gene TRBV25-1; D perhaps matches TRBD1 (5 bases). Per germline, CDR1 MGHDK and CDR2 SYGVNS. The V end was cut by 1 base, the J end by 1 base, with 7 bases between. The CDR3 totals 14 residues. CDR3 coding DNA: TGTGCCAGCAGTGAATCGGGGCAGAACACTGAAGCTTTCTTT. This encodes CASSESGQNTEAFF. The complete variable domain, with remaining parts taken from reference TRBV25-1 and TRBJ1-1, reads EADIYQTPRYLVIGTGKKITLECSQTMGHDKMYWYQQDPGMELHLIHYSYGVNSTEKGDLSSESTVSRIRTEHFPLTLESARPSHTSQYLCASSESGQNTEAFFGQGTRLTVV.

This clonotype showed up just a few times. The V call is TRBV12-3 or TRBV12-4, the J call TRBJ2-7; D unclear. V lost 6 bases, J lost 1 base, and 4 bases lay in between. The CDR3 has 11 amino acids. This chain's CDR3 is CASRISYEQYF. For the CDR3, the DNA is TGTGCCAGCAGGATATCCTACGAGCAGTACTTC.

At least ten counts were recorded for this clonotype. The rearrangement uses TRBV7-9 and TRBJ1-5; D is unclear. Germline V gene data show CDR1 as SEHNR and CDR2 as FQNEAQ (reference sequence). This CDR3 has 13 residues. Trimming left V 4 bases short and J 3 bases short, with 7 bases between. CDR3 residues: CASSSHTNQPQHF. The CDR3 DNA sequence: TGTGCCAGCAGCTCTCACACCAATCAGCCCCAGCATTTT.

The table lists this clonotype with a few counts. This chain uses TRBV4-3 with TRBJ1-1, with 9 positions matching TRBD1. CDR3 size: 15 residues. J lost 1 base, V lost 4 bases, and 4 bases had no gene match. Looked up from germline, CDR1 is LGHNA and CDR2 is YSLEER. CDR3 region: CASSRKDRGNTEAFF. DNA of the CDR3: TGCGCCAGCAGCCGGAAGGACAGGGGGAACACTGAAGCTTTCTTT.

This chain links TRBV7-2 with TRBJ2-6; D possibly uses TRBD1 or TRBD2 (5 bases each). CDR3 length equals 17 residues. Between the trimmed V and J ends, which lost 6 bases and 0 bases, there was a span of 15 bases. The germline V gene has CDR1 SGHTA and CDR2 FQGNSA. CDR3 region: CASRFTGANSGANVLTF. In DNA, the CDR3 is TGTGCCAGCAGATTCACCGGGGCCAACTCTGGGGCCAACGTCCTGACTTTC.

The V call is TRBV7-9, the J call TRBJ2-1; D unclear. Trimming took 2 bases from V and 1 from J, leaving 15 bases between them. Germline V CDR1 and CDR2: SEHNR, FQNEAQ (reference sequence). The CDR3 length is 17 residues. CDR3 bases: TGTGCCAGCAGCTTAAGATCCCGAGTAAATTCCTACAATGAGCAGTTCTTC. Translation gives CASSLRSRVNSYNEQFF.

This clonotype was found a few times. The chain is built from TRBV2 and TRBJ1-4; unclear D gene. The V end was cut by 4 bases, the J end by 8 bases, with 8 bases between. Germline CDR1 is SNHLY and CDR2 is FYNNEI. This CDR3 region has 12 residues. The CDR3 sequence: CASSGPGEKLFF. The CDR3 DNA follows: TGTGCCAGCAGTGGTCCCGGAGAAAAACTGTTTTTT.

The chain joins TRBV7-2 to TRBJ2-5, with TRBD2 as a possible D gene (5 bases). This CDR3 comprises 15 residues. The ends were cut back, 5 bases at V and 4 bases at J, with 17 bases in the middle. Germline V gives CDR1 SGHTA, CDR2 FQGNSA. The CDR3 region is CASSRGQPGGETQYF. CDR3 DNA sequence: TGTGCCAGCAGCCGCGGTCAACCTGGAGGAGAGACCCAGTACTTC.

The genes are TRBV7-8 and TRBJ1-1; maybe TRBD1 (5 bases). The CDR3 covers 13 residues. V lost 5 bases and J 4 bases, leaving 11 bases between the germline ends. Germline CDR1 and CDR2: SGHVS and FQNEAQ. The CDR3 region is CASSTSGTTEAFF. CDR3 nucleotides: TGTGCCAGCAGCACCTCAGGGACCACTGAAGCTTTCTTT.

V usage is TRBV11-2 and J usage is TRBJ1-2, with a tentative D call TRBD1 (5 bases). V was pared by 1 base and J by 4 bases, with 7 bases between. Germline values: CDR1 SGHAT, CDR2 FQNNGV. The CDR3 spans 13 residues. The CDR3 region has the DNA TGTGCCAGCAGCTTAGTTGACAGCTATGGCTACACCTTC. The encoded protein is CASSLVDSYGYTF.

There are a few counts of this clonotype. This chain uses TRBV5-8 with TRBJ1-1; tentatively, D is TRBD1 (6 bases). Between the trimmed V and J ends, which lost 6 bases and 2 bases, there was a span of 14 bases. Germline V gene lookup returns CDR1 SGHTS and CDR2 YDEGEE. The CDR3 extends over 14 amino acids. This CDR3 is CASMTGGFNTEAFF. The CDR3 DNA sequence: TGTGCCAGCATGACAGGAGGGTTTAACACTGAAGCTTTCTTT.

The chain carries TRBV19 and TRBJ2-1; possible D gene TRBD2, 5 bases. Germline lookup yields CDR1 LNHDA and CDR2 SQIVND (reference sequence). Between the trimmed V and J ends, which lost 6 bases and 1 base, there was a span of 13 bases. CDR3 length: 15 residues. The CDR3 protein is CASRAGKGSYNEQFF. The CDR3 bases are TGTGCCAGTAGGGCGGGTAAGGGATCCTACAATGAGCAGTTCTTC.

The rearrangement joins TRBV6-5 to TRBJ1-6; TRBD1 matches at 10 bases. Trimming cost V 2 bases and J 9 bases; bases outside gene matches: 4. Germline values: CDR1 MNHEY, CDR2 SVGAGI. This CDR3 has 15 residues. The chain's CDR3 is CASSYQDRGSSPLHF. The CDR3 nucleotides read TGTGCCAGCAGTTACCAGGACAGGGGGAGTTCACCCCTCCACTTT.

The chain is built from TRBV12-3 or TRBV12-4 and TRBJ2-5, with 7 nucleotides matching TRBD2. With V trimmed by 6 bases and J by 3 bases, 7 bases remained unmatched. The CDR3 has 14 residues. CDR3 protein: CASSSREREETQYF. The CDR3 DNA is TGTGCCAGCAGCTCGCGGGAGCGCGAAGAGACCCAGTACTTC.

The chain recombines TRBV5-1 with TRBJ2-7; D is possibly TRBD2 (5 bases). Germline V gives CDR1 SGHRS, CDR2 YFSETQ. Trimming shortened V by 7 bases and J by 5 bases, and 16 bases separated the two germline ends. This CDR3 is 13 amino acids long. In nucleotides, the CDR3 is TGCGCCAGCCAAGTGGCGGGTGGCGACGAGCAGTACTTC. It is translated as CASQVAGGDEQYF.

This rearrangement joins TRBV10-3 to TRBJ2-1; 7 bases fit TRBD2. Germline CDR1 reads ENHRY; CDR2 reads SYGVKD. V was clipped by 4 bases and J by 1 base; unmatched bases: 7. The CDR3 runs to 16 residues. The CDR3 spells CAISGVASGSYNEQFF. In DNA form, the CDR3 reads TGTGCCATCAGTGGAGTGGCTAGCGGATCCTACAATGAGCAGTTCTTC.

The chain uses TRBV3-1 and TRBJ2-4, with 10 bases matching TRBD2. The CDR3 loop spans 16 amino acids. Germline CDR1 LGHDT, CDR2 YNNKEL (reference sequence). V shed 4 bases, J shed 0 bases, and the junction held 3 bases outside the gene matches. The CDR3 DNA reads as TGTGCCAGCAGCCCCGGACTAGCGGTAGCCAAAAACATTCAGTACTTC. Its translation: CASSPGLAVAKNIQYF.

This clonotype was counted between two and nine times. The CDR3 loop is CASSFGQVMNSELFF. The CDR3 DNA sequence: TGTGCCAGCAGCTTCGGACAGGTGATGAACTCGGAACTGTTTTTT. The V and J genes are TRBV7-2 and TRBJ1-4; 7 positions match TRBD1. Germline values: CDR1 SGHTA, CDR2 FQGNSA. The V segment lost 3 bases and the J segment 12 bases; nucleotides outside the gene matches: 13. CDR3 length equals 15 residues.